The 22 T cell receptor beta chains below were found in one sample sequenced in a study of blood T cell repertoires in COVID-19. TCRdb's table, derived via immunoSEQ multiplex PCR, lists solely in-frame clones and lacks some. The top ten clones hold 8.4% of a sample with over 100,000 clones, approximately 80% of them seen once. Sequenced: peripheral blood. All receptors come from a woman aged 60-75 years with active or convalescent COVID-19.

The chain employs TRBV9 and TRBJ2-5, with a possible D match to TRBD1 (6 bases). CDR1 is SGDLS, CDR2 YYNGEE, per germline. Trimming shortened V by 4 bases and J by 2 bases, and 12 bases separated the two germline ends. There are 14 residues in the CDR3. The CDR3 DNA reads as TGTGCCAGCAGCCCAACACAGGGACAAGAGACCCAGTACTTC. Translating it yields CASSPTQGQETQYF.

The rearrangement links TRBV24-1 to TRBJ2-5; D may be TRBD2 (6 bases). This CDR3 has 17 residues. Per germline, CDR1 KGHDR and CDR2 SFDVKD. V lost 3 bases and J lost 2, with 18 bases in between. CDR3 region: CATSDVSWEDGQETQYF. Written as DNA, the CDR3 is TGTGCCACCAGTGATGTATCATGGGAGGACGGACAAGAGACCCAGTACTTC.

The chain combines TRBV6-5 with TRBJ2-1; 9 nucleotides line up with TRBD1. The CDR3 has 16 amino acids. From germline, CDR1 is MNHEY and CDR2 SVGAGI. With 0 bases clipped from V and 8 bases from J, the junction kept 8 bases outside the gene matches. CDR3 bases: TGTGCCAGCAGTTACTCCCCCGGGACAGGGATTGATGAGCAGTTCTTC. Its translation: CASSYSPGTGIDEQFF.

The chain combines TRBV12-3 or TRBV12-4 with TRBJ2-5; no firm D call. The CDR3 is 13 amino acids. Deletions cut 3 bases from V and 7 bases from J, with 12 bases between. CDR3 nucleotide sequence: TGTGCCAGCAGTTTCTCCGTATCGGGGACCCAGTACTTC. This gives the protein CASSFSVSGTQYF.

The DNA of the CDR3 is TGTGCCAGCAGCTTGGCAAGGGGGCGAAACGAGCAGTACTTC. Protein sequence: CASSLARGRNEQYF. J is TRBJ2-7 and V is TRBV5-8; TRBD1 aligns across 7 bases. This CDR3 comprises 14 residues. The germline V gene has CDR1 SGHTS and CDR2 YDEGEE. The ends lost 0 bases at V and 5 bases at J; junction bases unmatched: 5.

The CDR3 DNA follows: TGTGCCAGCAGCACGGGACAGTTAGACACAGATACGCAGTATTTT. This gives the protein CASSTGQLDTDTQYF. The rearrangement links TRBV3-1 (or the pseudogene TRBV3-2) to TRBJ2-3; TRBD1 aligns across 7 bases. The CDR3 totals 15 residues. CDR1 and CDR2 from the germline V gene are LGHDT and YNNKEL (reference sequence). The V segment lost 5 bases and the J segment 2 bases; nucleotides outside the gene matches: 7.

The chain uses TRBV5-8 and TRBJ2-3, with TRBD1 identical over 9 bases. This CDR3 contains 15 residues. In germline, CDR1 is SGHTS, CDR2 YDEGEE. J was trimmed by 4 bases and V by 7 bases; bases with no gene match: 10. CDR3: CASGHRGTGSDTQYF. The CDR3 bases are TGTGCCAGCGGCCATCGTGGGACAGGGTCAGATACGCAGTATTTT.

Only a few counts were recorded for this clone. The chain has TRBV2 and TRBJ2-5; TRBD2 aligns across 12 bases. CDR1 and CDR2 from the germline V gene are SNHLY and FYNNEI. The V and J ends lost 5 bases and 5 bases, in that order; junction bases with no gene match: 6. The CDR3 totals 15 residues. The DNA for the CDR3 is TGTGCCAGCAGTCCTCTAGCGGGAGGGGGGGAGACCCAGTACTTC. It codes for CASSPLAGGGETQYF.

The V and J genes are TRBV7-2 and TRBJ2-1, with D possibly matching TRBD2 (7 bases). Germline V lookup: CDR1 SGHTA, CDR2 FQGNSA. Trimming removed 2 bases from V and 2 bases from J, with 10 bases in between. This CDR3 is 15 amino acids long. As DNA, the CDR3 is TGTGCCAGCAGCTTAAGGGAGGGGGCCTACAATGAGCAGTTCTTC. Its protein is CASSLREGAYNEQFF.

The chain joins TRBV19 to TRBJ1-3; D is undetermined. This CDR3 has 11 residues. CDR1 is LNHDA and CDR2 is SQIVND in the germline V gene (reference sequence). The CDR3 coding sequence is TGTGATGCGGGGTCTGGAAACACCATATATTTT. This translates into CDAGSGNTIYF.

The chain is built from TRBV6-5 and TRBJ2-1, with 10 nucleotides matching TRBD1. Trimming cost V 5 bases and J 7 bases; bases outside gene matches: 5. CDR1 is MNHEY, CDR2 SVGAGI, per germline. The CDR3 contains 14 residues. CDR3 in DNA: TGTGCCAGCAGTCGGGACAGGGGTATGAATGAGCAGTTCTTC. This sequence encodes CASSRDRGMNEQFF.

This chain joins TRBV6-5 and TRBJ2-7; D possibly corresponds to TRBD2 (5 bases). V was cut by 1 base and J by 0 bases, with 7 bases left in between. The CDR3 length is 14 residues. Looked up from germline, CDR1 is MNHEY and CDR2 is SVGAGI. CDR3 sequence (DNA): TGTGCCAGCAGTTACTGGAGGACCTCCTACGAGCAGTACTTC. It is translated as CASSYWRTSYEQYF.

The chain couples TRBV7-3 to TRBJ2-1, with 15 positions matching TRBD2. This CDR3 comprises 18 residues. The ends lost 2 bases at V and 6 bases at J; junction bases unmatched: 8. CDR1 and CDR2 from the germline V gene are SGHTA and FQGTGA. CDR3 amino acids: CASSLFGGLAGGGNEQFF. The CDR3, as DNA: TGTGCCAGCAGCTTATTTGGAGGACTAGCGGGAGGGGGCAATGAGCAGTTCTTC.

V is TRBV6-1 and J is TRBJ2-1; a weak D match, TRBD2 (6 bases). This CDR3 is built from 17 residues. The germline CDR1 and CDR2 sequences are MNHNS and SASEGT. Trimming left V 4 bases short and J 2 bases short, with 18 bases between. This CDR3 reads CASSVALAAGTYNEQFF. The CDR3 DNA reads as TGTGCCAGCAGTGTAGCCCTCGCGGCGGGGACCTACAATGAGCAGTTCTTC.

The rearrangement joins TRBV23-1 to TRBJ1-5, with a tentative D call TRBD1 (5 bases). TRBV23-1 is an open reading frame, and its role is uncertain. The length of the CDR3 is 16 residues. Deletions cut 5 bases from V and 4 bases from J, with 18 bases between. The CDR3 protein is CASSGVRTKLNQPQHF. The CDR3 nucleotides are TGCGCCAGCAGTGGAGTCAGGACAAAGCTAAATCAGCCCCAGCATTTT.

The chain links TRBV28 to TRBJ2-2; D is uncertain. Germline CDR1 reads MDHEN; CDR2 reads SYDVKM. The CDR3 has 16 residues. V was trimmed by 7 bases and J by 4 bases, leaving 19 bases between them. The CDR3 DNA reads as TGTGCCAGCACCAACGGAGTTAAGCGAGCCACCGGGGAGCTGTTTTTT. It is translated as CASTNGVKRATGELFF.

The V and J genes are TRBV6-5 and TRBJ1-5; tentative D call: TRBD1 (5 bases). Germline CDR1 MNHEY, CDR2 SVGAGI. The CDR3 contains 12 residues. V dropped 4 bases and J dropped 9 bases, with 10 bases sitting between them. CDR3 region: CASSSGQGPQHF. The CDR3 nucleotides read TGTGCCAGCAGTTCAGGTCAGGGGCCCCAGCATTTT.

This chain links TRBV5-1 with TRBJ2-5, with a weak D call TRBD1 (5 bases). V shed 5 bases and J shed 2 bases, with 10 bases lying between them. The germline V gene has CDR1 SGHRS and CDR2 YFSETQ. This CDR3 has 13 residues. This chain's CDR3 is CASRVGAQETQYF. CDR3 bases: TGCGCCAGCAGGGTAGGGGCGCAAGAGACCCAGTACTTC.

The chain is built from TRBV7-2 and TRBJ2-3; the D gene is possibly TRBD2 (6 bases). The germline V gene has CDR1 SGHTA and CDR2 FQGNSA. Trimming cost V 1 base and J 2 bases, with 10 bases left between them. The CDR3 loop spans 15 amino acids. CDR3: CASSLVLAVTDTQYF. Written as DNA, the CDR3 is TGTGCCAGCAGCTTAGTCTTAGCGGTCACAGATACGCAGTATTTT.

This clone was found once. As DNA, the CDR3 is TGTGCCAGCATGGAGGGGGGGCCGGGCACAGATACGCAGTATTTT. Amino acid sequence: CASMEGGPGTDTQYF. The chain links TRBV5-4 to TRBJ2-3; D perhaps matches TRBD2 (7 bases). V dropped 6 bases and J dropped 1 base, with 15 bases sitting between them. Germline loops: CDR1 SGHNT, CDR2 YYREEE (reference sequence). The CDR3 extends over 15 amino acids. Drawing the rest from reference TRBV5-4 and TRBJ2-3, the complete variable domain is ETGVTQSPTHLIKTRGQQVTLRCSSQSGHNTVSWYQQALGQGPQFIFQYYREEENGRGNFPPRFSGLQFPNYSSELNVNALELDDSALYLCASMEGGPGTDTQYFGPGTRLTVL.

The CDR3 region is CASSFQGRSLRIDGYTF. For the CDR3, the DNA is TGTGCCAGCAGTTTCCAGGGGCGAAGTTTAAGGATCGATGGCTACACCTTC. This chain uses TRBV28 with TRBJ1-2; the D gene is possibly TRBD1 (6 bases). Germline V gene lookup returns CDR1 MDHEN and CDR2 SYDVKM. V was cut by 3 bases and J by 6 bases, with 23 bases left in between. CDR3 length: 17 residues.

This CDR3 reads CASSFVAGYNNEQFF. The DNA for the CDR3 is TGTGCCAGCAGTTTTGTAGCGGGATATAACAATGAGCAGTTCTTC. The chain recombines TRBV27 with TRBJ2-1; TRBD2 aligns across 8 bases. CDR3 length: 15 residues. After removal of 3 bases from V and 5 bases from J, the junction contained 6 bases not matched to a gene. Germline CDR1 reads MNHEY; CDR2 reads SMNVEV (reference sequence).